This TCR beta chain was profiled in a study of cytomegalovirus exposure and HLA in healthy donors. General observations from the study: Cytomegalovirus-associated TCR beta chains were listed, numbering 150 to 200.

The length of the CDR3 is 17 residues. V was shortened by 7 bases and J by 0 bases, with 19 bases between the two germline ends. Germline CDR1 and CDR2: LNHDA and SQIVND (reference sequence). About this clone: Antigen unknown.

These donors were members of the 120-subject validation cohort, a group separate from the roughly 670-subject first cohort. Produced via immunoSEQ multiplex PCR; TCRdb's table is partial and in-frame only. The sample yields about 63,000 clones, approximately 88% seen once. The chain has TRBV19 and TRBJ1-3; the D is unclear. This receptor was identified in a woman aged 18-35 years in good health and CMV-seronegative. Sequences were obtained from PBMCs. CDR3 amino acids: CASTEWSLRPSGNTIYF. The CDR3 DNA is TGTGCCAGTACAGAGTGGAGTCTGAGGCCCTCTGGAAACACCATATATTTT.